This entry lists 24 T cell receptor beta chains sequenced from one sample in a study of Ad26.COV2.S vaccination and SARS-CoV-2 variants. The protocol was immunoSEQ multiplex PCR, while the TCRdb copy is restricted to in-frame clones and leaves out a portion. The sample holds 400,000 to 450,000 clones; roughly 90% are singletons and the top ten take 12%. Regarding treatment: around 19 received Ad26.COV2.S at low or high dose, single or two shots; 5 received placebo; per-sample allocation not given. Day 63 after the first vaccine or placebo injection was the time point for sampling. This specimen consisted of peripheral blood, obtained in a trial of Ad26.COV2.S vaccine versus placebo. The receptors were sampled from a person aged 18-60 years who received the Ad26.COV2.S COVID-19 vaccine or a placebo.

The chain has TRBV5-4 and TRBJ1-2, with D maybe TRBD1 (6 bases). In germline, CDR1 is SGHNT, CDR2 YYREEE (reference sequence). The CDR3 totals 12 residues. Deletions cut 2 bases from V and 6 bases from J, with 8 bases between. The CDR3 DNA follows: TGTGCCAGCAGCTTCAGGGGTAATGGCTACACCTTC. This encodes CASSFRGNGYTF.

This chain links TRBV7-8 with TRBJ2-7; weak D call: TRBD1 (5 bases). The CDR3 is made up of 14 amino acids. The V gene lost 5 bases and the J gene lost 2 bases, with 13 bases spanning the gap. Germline V lookup: CDR1 SGHVS, CDR2 FQNEAQ. CDR3 DNA: TGTGCCAGCAGCCCCTCCTCCAGGGCCTACGAGCAGTACTTC. Amino acid sequence: CASSPSSRAYEQYF.

In this sample, this clone turned up once. This chain joins TRBV19 and TRBJ2-3; D call uncertain. Germline lookup yields CDR1 LNHDA and CDR2 SQIVND (reference sequence). Trimming cost V 5 bases and J 0 bases, with 12 bases left between them. The CDR3 has 15 residues. This chain's CDR3 is CASSWGSASTDTQYF. As DNA, the CDR3 is TGTGCCAGTAGTTGGGGATCCGCTAGCACAGATACGCAGTATTTT.

This rearrangement joins TRBV2 to TRBJ1-1; no clear D. This CDR3 is 14 amino acids long. Germline CDR1 and CDR2: SNHLY and FYNNEI. V dropped 6 bases and J dropped 0 bases, with 11 bases sitting between them. CDR3 region: CASRAGLMNTEAFF. Written as DNA, the CDR3 is TGTGCCAGCAGGGCAGGACTGATGAACACTGAAGCTTTCTTT.

V is TRBV6-5 and J is TRBJ2-7; D is unresolved. The germline V gene has CDR1 MNHEY and CDR2 SVGAGI. The CDR3 is made up of 15 amino acids. The germline V and J ends were trimmed by 5 bases and 1 base, with 15 bases remaining between them. CDR3 nucleotides: TGTGCCAGCAGTCATAAGAAAACCGGTTCCTACGAGCAGTACTTC. The encoded protein is CASSHKKTGSYEQYF.

The rearrangement uses TRBV7-9 and TRBJ2-7, with D perhaps matching TRBD2 (6 bases). CDR3 length: 14 amino acids. Germline values: CDR1 SEHNR, CDR2 FQNEAQ (reference sequence). Trimming removed 5 bases at V and 2 bases at J, with 13 bases between. The CDR3: CASSPTSTPYEQYF. CDR3 sequence (DNA): TGTGCCAGCAGCCCCACTAGCACTCCCTACGAGCAGTACTTC.

This sequence joins TRBV28 and TRBJ1-4, with a possible D match to TRBD1 (5 bases). Trimming removed 3 bases at V and 7 bases at J, with 12 bases between. Germline V CDR1 and CDR2: MDHEN, SYDVKM. The CDR3 spans 14 residues. The CDR3 DNA sequence: TGTGCCAGCAGTTTGGGACGGAGGAGTGAAAAACTGTTTTTT. As protein: CASSLGRRSEKLFF.

The J gene is TRBJ2-7, the V gene TRBV5-4, with 7 bases aligning to TRBD2. Germline CDR1 and CDR2: SGHNT and YYREEE (reference sequence). With 0 bases clipped from V and 0 bases from J, the junction kept 0 bases outside the gene matches. The CDR3 covers 14 residues. Here the CDR3 DNA reads TGTGCCAGCAGCTTGGGGGACTACTCCTACGAGCAGTACTTC. This sequence encodes CASSLGDYSYEQYF.

The CDR3 loop reads CASSLHQNQPQHF. The CDR3 bases are TGTGCCAGCAGTTTACACCAGAATCAGCCCCAGCATTTT. The chain combines TRBV12-3 or TRBV12-4 with TRBJ1-5; D unresolved. V was trimmed by 2 bases and J by 4 bases, leaving 6 bases between them. CDR3 length: 13 amino acids.

This clone was recorded once. V usage is TRBV6-5 and J usage is TRBJ2-7; D is tentatively TRBD1 or TRBD2 (5 bases each). The CDR3 loop spans 13 amino acids. V shed 6 bases and J shed 6 bases, with 15 bases lying between them. The V gene's germline CDR1 is MNHEY and CDR2 SVGAGI. The CDR3 sequence: CASRGPPLGEQYF. The CDR3 DNA follows: TGTGCCAGCAGGGGACCCCCGTTAGGCGAGCAGTACTTC.

V and J are TRBV7-3 and TRBJ2-3; TRBD2 is a possible D gene (5 bases). The CDR3 is 15 amino acids. CDR1 is SGHTA, CDR2 FQGTGA, per germline. With 5 bases removed from V and 0 bases from J, the gap between germline ends came to 12 bases. The CDR3 region is CASSTSGGSTDTQYF. DNA of the CDR3: TGTGCCAGCAGCACTAGTGGCGGTAGCACAGATACGCAGTATTTT.

This clone was observed a few times. The rearrangement joins TRBV6-2 or TRBV6-3 to TRBJ2-7; TRBD2 matches at 7 bases. After removal of 1 base from V and 4 bases from J, the junction contained 7 bases not matched to a gene. The CDR3 is made up of 15 amino acids. The germline gives CDR1 MNHEY, CDR2 SVGEGT. CDR3: CASSYWLAGLYEQYF. The CDR3 nucleotides read TGTGCCAGCAGTTACTGGTTAGCGGGTTTGTACGAGCAGTACTTC.

The DNA for the CDR3 is TGTGCCAGCAGCTTACCCCAGGGCTCCTACGAGCAGTACTTC. It yields the protein CASSLPQGSYEQYF. This rearrangement joins TRBV7-2 to TRBJ2-7; D is perhaps TRBD1 (5 bases). This CDR3 contains 14 residues. CDR1 and CDR2 (germline): SGHTA, FQGNSA. The V and J ends lost 2 bases and 0 bases respectively, with 8 bases between them.

This clone appeared once. The chain couples TRBV28 to TRBJ1-6; D perhaps matches TRBD1 (6 bases). CDR1 and CDR2 from the germline V gene are MDHEN and SYDVKM. This CDR3 has 15 residues. The germline V and J ends were trimmed by 6 bases and 8 bases, with 17 bases remaining between them. This CDR3 reads CASSPRTAEYSPLHF. As DNA, the CDR3 is TGTGCCAGCAGCCCTAGGACAGCCGAATATTCACCCCTCCACTTT.

CDR3 DNA sequence: TGTGCCAGCAGCTTAGCCGGGACAGGGACTGAAAAACTGTTTTTT. Its translation: CASSLAGTGTEKLFF. The chain links TRBV7-9 to TRBJ1-4; 9 positions agree with TRBD1. CDR3 size: 15 residues. Germline-derived CDR1 and CDR2 are SEHNR and FQNEAQ (reference sequence). J was trimmed by 7 bases and V by 0 bases; bases with no gene match: 3.

This clone was observed a few times. The rearrangement joins TRBV2 to TRBJ1-2; 10 bases map to TRBD1. Germline V gene data show CDR1 as SNHLY and CDR2 as FYNNEI. The CDR3 has 16 residues. J was trimmed by 4 bases and V by 4 bases; bases with no gene match: 9. In nucleotides, the CDR3 is TGTGCCAGCAGTGTGACAGGGGGCGCGAATCCCTATGGCTACACCTTC. This sequence encodes CASSVTGGANPYGYTF.

This chain uses TRBV9 with TRBJ2-1; a weak D match, TRBD2 (8 bases). CDR1 is SGDLS and CDR2 is YYNGEE in the germline V gene. The ends were cut back, 4 bases at V and 4 bases at J, with 21 bases in the middle. The CDR3 spans 17 residues. For the CDR3, the DNA is TGTGCCAGCAGCACAGGGGTGGCTAGCGGGTCATACAATGAGCAGTTCTTC. Protein product: CASSTGVASGSYNEQFF.

V is TRBV4-1 and J is TRBJ2-5; TRBD2 is a possible D gene (5 bases). The CDR3 runs 14 residues. CDR1 and CDR2 (germline): MGHRA, YSYEKL. V was shortened by 1 base and J by 5 bases, with 11 bases between the two germline ends. This CDR3 is CASSQVGGEETQYF. The CDR3 DNA sequence: TGCGCCAGCAGCCAAGTCGGTGGGGAGGAGACCCAGTACTTC.

V gene TRBV11-2 combines with J gene TRBJ2-1, with 10 bases fitting TRBD2. Germline CDR1 SGHAT, CDR2 FQNNGV. The CDR3 has 15 amino acids. V lost 1 base, J lost 8 bases, and 5 bases stayed unmatched. For the CDR3, the DNA is TGTGCCAGCAGCTTAGCGGGACTAGCGTTGTATGAGCAGTTCTTC. This encodes CASSLAGLALYEQFF. The full variable domain, rest sourced from reference TRBV11-2 and TRBJ2-1, is EAGVAQSPRYKIIEKRQSVAFWCNPISGHATLYWYQQILGQGPKLLIQFQNNGVVDDSQLPKDRFSAERLKGVDSTLKIQPAKLEDSAVYLCASSLAGLALYEQFFGPGTRLTVL.

In this sample, this clone turned up once. The rearrangement joins TRBV9 to TRBJ2-7, with 8 nucleotides matching TRBD1. The CDR3 sequence is 14 residues long. V shed 4 bases and J 0 bases; nucleotides not matched to a gene: 3. Germline V CDR1 and CDR2: SGDLS, YYNGEE. DNA of the CDR3: TGTGCCAGCAGCCCCGGGACAGGCTCCTACGAGCAGTACTTC. As protein: CASSPGTGSYEQYF.

The chain combines TRBV7-2 with TRBJ1-1, with D uncertain. Germline CDR1 SGHTA, CDR2 FQGNSA. V lost 4 bases and J lost 4, with 13 bases in between. CDR3 length equals 14 residues. CDR3 nucleotides: TGTGCCAGCAGCTCCGACCCCGGACGCACTGAAGCTTTCTTT. This translates into CASSSDPGRTEAFF.

CDR3 amino acids: CASSNAGTAAYEQYF. The CDR3 DNA follows: TGTGCCAGCTCAAACGCCGGGACGGCAGCCTACGAGCAGTACTTC. V gene TRBV18 combines with J gene TRBJ2-7; D tentatively reads TRBD1 or TRBD2 (5 bases each). Germline V gene lookup returns CDR1 KGHSH and CDR2 LQKENI. Trimming took off 5 bases at V and 2 bases at J, with 16 bases between the two ends. The CDR3 loop spans 15 amino acids.

The chain employs TRBV4-3 and TRBJ2-3; TRBD1 might be the D (6 bases). The CDR3 consists of 16 residues. Trimming removed 3 bases from V and 0 bases from J, with 13 bases in between. The V gene's germline CDR1 is LGHNA and CDR2 YSLEER. The CDR3 sequence is CASSHPDRASTDTQYF. CDR3 DNA sequence: TGCGCCAGCAGCCACCCGGACAGAGCTAGCACAGATACGCAGTATTTT.

This clone occurred a few times. This chain joins TRBV7-9 and TRBJ1-1, with unresolved D. The CDR3 runs 11 residues. Germline V CDR1 and CDR2: SEHNR, FQNEAQ (reference sequence). V lost 4 bases and J 8 bases, leaving 8 bases between the germline ends. CDR3: CASSSMPEAFF. In nucleotides, the CDR3 is TGTGCCAGCAGCTCTATGCCCGAAGCTTTCTTT.